These T cell receptor beta chains were read from a single sample in a study of radiotherapy plus CTLA-4 blockade in lung cancer. Libraries were prepared by immunoSEQ multiplex PCR; TCRdb keeps only in-frame clonotypes and omits some of them. In the table there are fewer than 65,000 clones, around 79% of which are singletons. The sequencing used peripheral blood, collected from a patient treated with radiotherapy plus ipilimumab. Receptors originate from a human donor with non-small cell lung cancer whose response to radiotherapy plus ipilimumab could not be evaluated. Each CDR3 is given with its conserved first and last residue. D genes are given only for firm matches. Some rows have no size entry. The others give once, few or many, or a class for an expanded clone.

TRBD1	TRBV2	once	TRBJ2-3	TGTGCCAGCAGTGAAGCGGGGACAGGGGGGGATACGCAGTATTTT	CASSEAGTGGDTQYF
-	TRBV6-6	once	TRBJ2-7	TGTGCCAGCAGCCCTGGGGCGGGGACGCACGAGCAGTACTTC	CASSPGAGTHEQYF
-	TRBV4-1	-	TRBJ2-2	TGCGCCAGCAGCCAAGTCAGGAACACCGGGGAGCTGTTTTTT	CASSQVRNTGELFF
TRBD1	TRBV2	-	TRBJ1-1	TGTGCCAGCAGTGAAGCGCTTCTGGGGACAGGGTTTTCGAACACTGAAGCTTTCTTT	CASSEALLGTGFSNTEAFF
TRBD2	TRBV7-2	-	TRBJ2-5	TGTGCCAGCAGCACGGGAGGCCCCCAAGAGACCCAGTACTTC	CASSTGGPQETQYF
TRBD1	TRBV5-1	medium-sized	TRBJ1-3	TGCGCCAGCAGCTCAACTGGACAGGGATCGGGTGGAAACACCATATATTTT	CASSSTGQGSGGNTIYF
TRBD2	TRBV7-8	-	TRBJ2-1	TGTGCCAGCAGCTATAGACTAGCGGGCGGACATGAGCAGTTCTTC	CASSYRLAGGHEQFF
TRBD1	TRBV15	-	TRBJ2-3	TGTGCCACCAGCCAGATAGGGGGCGCGACAGATACGCAGTATTTT	CATSQIGGATDTQYF
-	TRBV7-9	-	TRBJ2-7	TGTGCCAGCAGCTTAGTTTCAGGGGTCTACGAGCAGTACTTC	CASSLVSGVYEQYF
TRBD2	TRBV18	-	TRBJ2-7	TGTGCCAGCTCACTAGCGGGAGCCCTCTACGAGCAGTACTTC	CASSLAGALYEQYF
TRBD1	TRBV18	-	TRBJ2-7	TGTGCCAGCTCACCTCCCGGGACAGGATCCTACGAGCAGTACTTC	CASSPPGTGSYEQYF
TRBD1	TRBV29-1	few	TRBJ2-5	TGCAGCGTTGAATGGGACAGCCAGGAAACCCAGTACTTC	CSVEWDSQETQYF
-	TRBV6-5	-	TRBJ1-1	TGTGCCAGCACCCCCGGCAGGGGAACTACTGAAGCTTTCTTT	CASTPGRGTTEAFF
TRBD2	TRBV2	-	TRBJ2-1	TGTGCCAGCAGCGGACTAGCGGGGGTTTACAATGAGCAGTTCTTC	CASSGLAGVYNEQFF
TRBD1	TRBV28	-	TRBJ1-2	TGTGCCCTCAAGGGGGGACAGAACTATGGCTACACCTTC	CALKGGQNYGYTF
TRBD2	TRBV28	-	TRBJ2-3	TGTGCCAGCAGTCTAAGAACGGGACTACGACAGTATTTT	CASSLRTGLRQYF
-	TRBV18	once	TRBJ2-7	TGTGCCAGCTCACCCCAAGGGGAACCCTACGAGCAGTACTTC	CASSPQGEPYEQYF
TRBD1	TRBV7-2	-	TRBJ2-7	TGTGCCAGCAGCGTATCCGGGACAGACAACTACGAGCAGTACTTC	CASSVSGTDNYEQYF
-	TRBV5-1	-	TRBJ1-1	TGCGCCAGGAAACAGTTCCTACATTTTTACGAAGCTACGAACACTGAAGCTTTCTTT	CARKQFLHFYEATNTEAFF
-	TRBV28	-	TRBJ1-5	TGTGCCAGCAGTTTCCCGGACGGACTTAATCAGCCCCAGCATTTT	CASSFPDGLNQPQHF
TRBD2	TRBV30	-	TRBJ2-5	TGTGCCTGTCCCCGATACGGACTAGATTGGGAGACCCAGTACTTC	CACPRYGLDWETQYF
TRBD2	TRBV9	-	TRBJ2-3	TGTGCCAGCAGCGTAGGTTTTAGCGGGAGGGCAGATACGCAGTATTTT	CASSVGFSGRADTQYF
TRBD2	TRBV28	-	TRBJ2-5	TGTGCCAGCAGTTTAAGGACTAGCGGGGAAGAGACCCAGTACTTC	CASSLRTSGEETQYF
TRBD2	TRBV4-3	-	TRBJ2-6	TGCGCCAGCAGCCAAGGGGGTCCGGGGGGGCTCTACTCTGGGGCCAACGTCCTGACTTTC	CASSQGGPGGLYSGANVLTF